Sequencing of this T cell receptor (beta chain) was carried out in a study of shared clonotypes between healthy human individuals. Study in general: Two female and three male donors aged 18 to 49 were enrolled.

With 2 bases removed from V and 3 bases from J, the gap between germline ends came to 0 bases. Per germline, CDR1 SEHNR and CDR2 FQNEAQ (reference sequence). This CDR3 is built from 11 residues. Points on this clone: A much larger clone differs from this one at a single base, so this may be a read error.

Replicate PCRs run on unsorted PBMC used roughly 320 ng DNA, which was about 30,000 T cell genomes. Sequencing was performed with immunoSEQ multiplex PCR; in TCRdb, only in-frame clones are kept and a portion is missing. In the table there are roughly 500,000 clones, around 75% of which are singletons. This sequence originates from a woman aged 40 to 50 in good health. Some clones in this sample may be carry-over from other donors' samples. V and J are TRBV7-9 and TRBJ2-3; D remains unclear. Sequenced sample: PBMCs. The CDR3 bases are TGTGCCAGCAGCTTAACAGATACGCAGTATTTT. Protein: CASSLTDTQYF.